This TCR beta chain was documented in a study of beta chain features in type 1 diabetes. The wider study: Analysis included about 100 million sorted cells drawn from all samples.

The study's findings and limits: Moderately but significantly shorter TCRB CDR3s were found in Type 1 diabetes patients in all four CD4+ subsets.

Isolated RNA was reverse transcribed in full, so expressed TCRB transcripts were sequenced. Roughly 3.4 million reads per sample on average were obtained from naive, central memory and regulatory T cell samples. The protocol was immunoSEQ multiplex PCR, while the TCRdb copy is restricted to in-frame clones and leaves out a portion. The profile shows approximately 400,000 clones, roughly 15% of them singletons. Germline-derived CDR1 and CDR2 are SGHNT and YYREEE (reference sequence). CDR3 length: 17 amino acids. The junction had 9 bases not matched to a gene; V was cut back by 1 base and J by 5 bases. To note about this clone: Its antigen is unidentified.

The TCR sequence derives from a woman younger than 35 in good health. The sequencing input was naive CD4+ T cells from blood. The V and J genes are TRBV5-4 and TRBJ2-5, with 12 bases identical to TRBD2. CDR3 sequence: CASSLNPSGRESETQYF. CDR3 nucleotide sequence: TGTGCCAGCAGCTTGAATCCTAGCGGGAGGGAGAGTGAGACCCAGTACTTC.